This TCR beta chain was obtained from a study of OX40 agonist ivuxolimab in advanced cancers. This clone has just a few counts. The germline V gene encodes CDR1 SGHNT and CDR2 YENEEA. This CDR3 has 14 residues. With 2 bases removed from V and 0 bases from J, the gap between germline ends came to 2 bases. TCRdb keeps only in-frame clones here, not all; method: immunoSEQ multiplex PCR. The table shows 75,000 to 95,000 clones, with about 85% occurring only once. This TCR came from an adult with an advanced solid tumor such as melanoma, head and neck, liver or kidney cancer. This specimen was CD4+ or CD8+ T cells sorted from blood, taken in a trial of the OX40 agonist ivuxolimab. The chain carries TRBV11-3 and TRBJ2-6; the D is unclear. As DNA, the CDR3 is TGTGCCAGCAGCTTATCCTCTGGGGCCAACGTCCTGACTTTC. Its protein is CASSLSSGANVLTF.